A single sample is the source of the 28 T cell receptor beta chains below, sequenced in a study of OX40 agonist ivuxolimab in advanced cancers. Repertoires were generated with immunoSEQ multiplex PCR, while TCRdb's copy carries only in-frame clones and drops some. The repertoire has 47,000 or so clones, around 87% of them found once; the top ten carry roughly 10%. The source was CD4+ or CD8+ T cells sorted from blood, collected in a trial of the OX40 agonist ivuxolimab. The receptors derive from an adult with an advanced solid tumor such as melanoma, head and neck, liver or kidney cancer.

This chain links TRBV19 with TRBJ2-1; 12 nucleotides agree with TRBD1. Losses at the gene ends were 6 bases for V and 7 bases for J; bases not matched to a gene: 19. Germline V lookup: CDR1 LNHDA, CDR2 SQIVND (reference sequence). The CDR3 runs to 19 residues. CDR3 in DNA: TGTGCCAGTAGAACCGGGACAGGGGGCTTAGCGGGAGAGTTTAATGAGCAGTTCTTC. This codes for CASRTGTGGLAGEFNEQFF. Full variable domain (rest looked up from reference TRBV19 and TRBJ2-1): DGGITQSPKYLFRKEGQNVTLSCEQNLNHDAMYWYRQDPGQGLRLIYYSQIVNDFQKGDIAEGYSVSREKKESFPLTVTSAQKNPTAFYLCASRTGTGGLAGEFNEQFFGPGTRLTVL.

The rearrangement uses TRBV19 and TRBJ1-3, with D perhaps matching TRBD1 (6 bases). Germline values: CDR1 LNHDA, CDR2 SQIVND (reference sequence). The ends were cut back, 2 bases at V and 0 bases at J, with 8 bases in the middle. CDR3 size: 15 residues. The CDR3 coding sequence is TGTGCCAGTAGTATAAGGGGGAGCTCTGGAAACACCATATATTTT. It yields the protein CASSIRGSSGNTIYF.

The J gene is TRBJ1-1, the V gene TRBV4-1, with 7 bases aligning to TRBD1. This CDR3 region has 16 residues. The J segment lost 0 bases and the V segment lost 0 bases, leaving 4 bases of the junction unmatched. Germline CDR1 MGHRA, CDR2 YSYEKL. This CDR3 reads CASSQEPDRLNTEAFF. The CDR3 bases are TGCGCCAGCAGCCAAGAGCCGGACAGGTTGAACACTGAAGCTTTCTTT.

This clone was detected only once. The chain uses TRBV19 and TRBJ1-2; no firm D call. Between the trimmed V and J ends, which lost 0 bases and 2 bases, there was a span of 13 bases. The CDR3 spans 16 residues. Germline CDR1 is LNHDA and CDR2 is SQIVND (reference sequence). The CDR3 coding sequence is TGTGCCAGTAGTATAGATGTGGTACCGTTGAACTATGGCTACACCTTC. Amino acid sequence: CASSIDVVPLNYGYTF.

The chain links TRBV4-1 to TRBJ1-6, with D maybe TRBD1 (5 bases). The CDR3 has 17 residues. V lost 1 base and J lost 1, with 11 bases in between. The germline V gene has CDR1 MGHRA and CDR2 YSYEKL. CDR3 in DNA: TGCGCCAGCAGCCAAGCTTCCCGACAGTCCTATAATTCACCCCTCCACTTT. Protein: CASSQASRQSYNSPLHF.

V is TRBV19 and J is TRBJ2-1, with unresolved D. The ends were cut back, 5 bases at V and 4 bases at J, with 12 bases in the middle. The CDR3 is 14 amino acids. Germline V gene data show CDR1 as LNHDA and CDR2 as SQIVND (reference sequence). As DNA, the CDR3 is TGTGCCAGTAGTGTCCGTTTGTGGTACAATGAGCAGTTCTTC. Translation gives CASSVRLWYNEQFF.

The V and J genes are TRBV10-3 and TRBJ1-3, with D maybe TRBD1 (6 bases). V was trimmed by 3 bases and J by 4 bases, leaving 10 bases between them. Germline V gene data show CDR1 as ENHRY and CDR2 as SYGVKD. The CDR3 length is 14 residues. CDR3: CAISEGGTGNTIYF. For the CDR3, the DNA is TGTGCCATCAGTGAAGGGGGAACGGGAAACACCATATATTTT.

The gene calls are TRBV30 and TRBJ2-6; the D is unclear. This CDR3 comprises 12 residues. V lost 3 bases to trimming and J lost 2 bases, with 2 bases between them. CDR1 is GTSNPN and CDR2 is SVGIG in the germline V gene (reference sequence). CDR3 amino acids: CAWRPGANVLTF. The DNA of the CDR3 is TGTGCCTGGAGGCCTGGGGCCAACGTCCTGACTTTC.

The V gene is TRBV10-1, the J gene TRBJ1-2, with D possibly being TRBD1 (6 bases). Per germline, CDR1 WNHNN and CDR2 SYGVQD (reference sequence). The ends were cut back, 10 bases at V and 2 bases at J, with 11 bases in the middle. The CDR3 spans 12 residues. In DNA form, the CDR3 reads TGCGCCACCACACAGGGAAACTATGGCTACACCTTC. It specifies CATTQGNYGYTF.

The chain is built from TRBV7-9 and TRBJ2-1; the match to TRBD2 covers 11 bases. The CDR3 extends over 15 amino acids. The V gene end was trimmed by 1 base and the J gene end by 7 bases; junction bases not matched to a gene: 3. Germline V lookup: CDR1 SEHNR, CDR2 FQNEAQ (reference sequence). CDR3 nucleotides: TGTGCCAGCAGCTTAGGACTAGCGGGGAAAAATGAGCAGTTCTTC. It codes for CASSLGLAGKNEQFF.

The chain couples TRBV18 to TRBJ2-3; a possible D gene is TRBD2 (5 bases). V gave up 0 bases and J gave up 2 bases, with 18 bases separating them. The length of the CDR3 is 18 residues. Per germline, CDR1 KGHSH and CDR2 LQKENI. The chain's CDR3 is CASSPPRGGSTPTDTQYF. CDR3 in DNA: TGTGCCAGCTCACCACCCCGGGGTGGGAGTACTCCCACAGATACGCAGTATTTT.

This chain connects TRBV5-8 to TRBJ1-1; D remains unclear. The CDR3 spans 14 residues. V dropped 0 bases and J dropped 4 bases, with 10 bases sitting between them. CDR1 is SGHTS, CDR2 YDEGEE, per germline. CDR3 residues: CASSLEWERTEAFF. The CDR3 coding sequence is TGTGCCAGCAGCTTGGAATGGGAGCGCACTGAAGCTTTCTTT.

This chain connects TRBV29-1 to TRBJ2-7; 8 bases align to TRBD1. Germline V CDR1 and CDR2: SQVTM, ANQGSEA. V shed 6 bases, J shed 3 bases, and the junction held 10 bases outside the gene matches. CDR3 size: 14 residues. Here the CDR3 reads CSVLFRDRSYEQYF. CDR3 bases: TGCAGCGTACTCTTCCGGGACAGGAGCTACGAGCAGTACTTC.

The V and J genes are TRBV7-6 and TRBJ1-3; D call uncertain. This CDR3 is built from 15 residues. Germline CDR1 and CDR2: SGHVS and FNYEAQ. The ends were cut back, 6 bases at V and 2 bases at J, with 14 bases in the middle. CDR3 sequence: CASSPTLLAGNTIYF. The CDR3 DNA sequence: TGTGCCAGCAGTCCGACCCTACTGGCTGGAAACACCATATATTTT.

V and J are TRBV7-6 and TRBJ1-4, with D tentatively TRBD1 (6 bases). CDR3 size: 16 residues. Trimming removed 6 bases from V and 2 bases from J, with 16 bases in between. In germline, CDR1 is SGHVS, CDR2 FNYEAQ. The CDR3 nucleotides read TGTGCCAGCAGACCCTACGGAGGGGGGACTAATGAAAAACTGTTTTTT. This encodes CASRPYGGGTNEKLFF. The whole variable domain, remainder taken from reference TRBV7-6 and TRBJ1-4, is GAGVSQSPRYKVTKRGQDVALRCDPISGHVSLYWYRQALGQGPEFLTYFNYEAQQDKSGLPNDRFSAERPEGSISTLTIQRTEQRDSAMYRCASRPYGGGTNEKLFFGSGTQLSVL.

V usage is TRBV11-2 and J usage is TRBJ2-1, with TRBD1 identical over 9 bases. The CDR3 is 13 amino acids. Germline V gives CDR1 SGHAT, CDR2 FQNNGV. Trimming at V came to 5 bases and at J to 5 bases, leaving 1 base not matched to a gene. The CDR3 coding sequence is TGTGCCAGCAGCCGGACAGGGGACAATGAGCAGTTCTTC. It translates to CASSRTGDNEQFF.

The V call is TRBV28, the J call TRBJ2-5; D is undetermined. Trimming pared 5 bases from V and 5 bases from J, leaving 12 bases between. Germline CDR1 reads MDHEN; CDR2 reads SYDVKM. CDR3 length: 13 residues. In nucleotides, the CDR3 is TGTGCCAGCAGTCTAGGAACGCTGGAGACCCAGTACTTC. Translation gives CASSLGTLETQYF.

This chain uses TRBV28 with TRBJ1-1; no firm D call. V was clipped by 5 bases and J by 1 base, with 14 bases between them. Germline V gene sequence: CDR1 MDHEN, CDR2 SYDVKM. This CDR3 is built from 15 residues. CDR3: CASSPTMEGNTEAFF. For the CDR3, the DNA is TGTGCCAGCAGTCCAACAATGGAGGGGAACACTGAAGCTTTCTTT.

The chain couples TRBV6-5 to TRBJ2-5; 7 bases align to TRBD1. V gave up 4 bases and J gave up 5 bases; unmatched junction bases: 10. From germline, CDR1 is MNHEY and CDR2 SVGAGI. This CDR3 comprises 15 residues. Here the CDR3 reads CASSSGTAVLETQYF. CDR3 coding DNA: TGTGCCAGCAGTTCGGGGACAGCCGTTCTCGAGACCCAGTACTTC.

The rearrangement links TRBV15 to TRBJ2-5; either TRBD1 or TRBD2 may supply D (6 bases each). V lost 9 bases and J lost 4, with 15 bases in between. CDR1 and CDR2 from the germline V gene are LNHNV and YYDKDF (reference sequence). The CDR3 totals 13 residues. The CDR3 loop reads CATGGYGIETQYF. CDR3 DNA sequence: TGTGCCACAGGGGGGTACGGGATAGAGACCCAGTACTTC.

The rearrangement links TRBV2 to TRBJ1-5; no firm D call. Trimming took 1 base from V and 2 from J, leaving 12 bases between them. Germline V gene lookup returns CDR1 SNHLY and CDR2 FYNNEI. This CDR3 spans 16 amino acids. As DNA, the CDR3 is TGTGCCAGCAGTGAAGGAGGGTATGATGGCAATCAGCCCCAGCATTTT. This encodes CASSEGGYDGNQPQHF.

CDR3 region: CASSPGGYEQYF. CDR3 in DNA: TGTGCCAGCAGCCCCGGAGGCTACGAGCAGTACTTC. This chain links TRBV7-9 with TRBJ2-7, with a possible D match to TRBD2 (5 bases). The CDR3 has 12 residues. CDR1 SEHNR and CDR2 FQNEAQ come from the germline V gene (reference sequence). V lost 5 bases and J 3 bases, leaving 8 bases between the germline ends.

The chain recombines TRBV6-1 with TRBJ2-3, with 11 bases lining up with TRBD2. This CDR3 comprises 19 residues. Germline values: CDR1 MNHNS, CDR2 SASEGT. After removal of 1 base from V and 4 bases from J, the junction contained 13 bases not matched to a gene. CDR3 sequence reads: CASSEEGWVAGGPADTQYF. CDR3 coding DNA: TGTGCCAGCAGTGAAGAAGGGTGGGTAGCGGGAGGGCCAGCAGATACGCAGTATTTT.

V gene TRBV9 combines with J gene TRBJ2-1; TRBD2 might be the D (6 bases). Trimming removed 1 base at V and 7 bases at J, with 15 bases between. Germline assignment: CDR1 SGDLS and CDR2 YYNGEE. The CDR3 spans 15 residues. The CDR3 loop is CASSVYGGKGNEQFF. The CDR3 bases are TGTGCCAGCAGCGTATATGGCGGGAAGGGGAATGAGCAGTTCTTC.

The chain joins TRBV28 to TRBJ2-7; D gene ambiguous. The V end lost 6 bases, the J end lost 2 bases, and 11 bases lay between the germline ends. Germline V lookup: CDR1 MDHEN, CDR2 SYDVKM. This CDR3 spans 13 amino acids. CDR3 residues: CASRPTTAYEQYF. For the CDR3, the DNA is TGTGCCAGCAGGCCTACTACGGCCTACGAGCAGTACTTC.

The rearrangement links TRBV27 to TRBJ2-3, with D perhaps TRBD2 (6 bases). CDR3 length equals 15 residues. Germline-derived CDR1 and CDR2 are MNHEY and SMNVEV (reference sequence). Trimming shortened V by 2 bases and J by 6 bases, and 15 bases separated the two germline ends. The DNA for the CDR3 is TGTGCCAGCAGTTTAGCTTCGGGAGCAGGCGATACGCAGTATTTT. Protein: CASSLASGAGDTQYF.

This chain uses TRBV30 with TRBJ1-2; D is uncertain. The germline V and J ends were trimmed by 1 base and 0 bases, with 9 bases remaining between them. Germline V lookup: CDR1 GTSNPN, CDR2 SVGIG (reference sequence). The CDR3 spans 14 residues. The CDR3 DNA follows: TGTGCCTGGAGTGAAGGCTTAGCTAACTATGGCTACACCTTC. It is translated as CAWSEGLANYGYTF.

This rearrangement joins TRBV6-5 to TRBJ2-5, with D perhaps TRBD1 or TRBD2 (6 bases each). The germline CDR1 and CDR2 sequences are MNHEY and SVGAGI. This CDR3 region has 15 residues. V lost 3 bases to trimming and J lost 5 bases, with 16 bases between them. CDR3 loop: CASSYPGGGRETQYF. In nucleotides, the CDR3 is TGTGCCAGCAGTTATCCCGGGGGCGGCCGGGAGACCCAGTACTTC.